These T cell receptor beta chains were read from a single sample in a study of a mutant IDH1 vaccine in newly diagnosed glioma. Libraries were prepared by immunoSEQ multiplex PCR; TCRdb keeps only in-frame clonotypes and omits some of them. The table records around 37,000 clones, about nine tenths of them present only once. Sequenced material: PBMCs, taken from a glioma patient treated with radiotherapy, temozolomide or both. These receptors were obtained from a man younger than 30 with glioma. CDR3s include the opening cysteine and the closing phenylalanine or tryptophan. D genes are given only for firm matches. Some rows mark clone size as missing; the rest say once, few, many or name a class of expanded clone.

V gene	clone size	D gene	J gene	CDR3 length	CDR3 protein	CDR3 DNA
TRBV20-1	NA	NA	TRBJ1-1	11	CSATDKGEAFF	TGCAGTGCTACCGACAAGGGTGAAGCTTTCTTT
TRBV2	NA	TRBD2	TRBJ2-1	15	CASSEGGGRGNEQFF	TGTGCCAGCAGTGAAGGTGGCGGGAGGGGGAATGAGCAGTTCTTC
TRBV7-9	NA	NA	TRBJ2-7	13	CASSLPGSYEQYF	TGTGCCAGCAGCTTACCCGGTTCCTACGAGCAGTACTTC
TRBV12-1	NA	NA	TRBJ2-5	9	CASSFKEYF	TGTGCCAGCAGCTTTAAGGAGTACTTC
TRBV6-5	NA	NA	TRBJ1-2	13	CASSYGRTYGYTF	TGTGCCAGCAGTTACGGCCGGACCTATGGCTACACCTTC
TRBV5-1	NA	NA	TRBJ1-1	13	CASSLAPNTEAFF	TGCGCCAGCAGCTTGGCCCCGAACACTGAAGCTTTCTTT
TRBV5-1	NA	NA	TRBJ2-3	14	CASCRQESTDTQYF	TGCGCCAGCTGCCGACAGGAAAGCACAGATACGCAGTATTTT
TRBV11-3	NA	TRBD2	TRBJ2-3	14	CASSLTSGSDTQYF	TGTGCCAGCAGCTTAACTAGCGGGAGCGATACGCAGTATTTT
TRBV7-9	NA	TRBD1	TRBJ1-1	16	CASWDRGQIENTEAFF	TGTGCCAGCTGGGACAGGGGGCAAATTGAGAACACTGAAGCTTTCTTT
TRBV5-1	once	TRBD2	TRBJ2-3	18	CASSKTSGRAWWADTQYF	TGCGCCAGCAGCAAAACTAGCGGGAGGGCCTGGTGGGCAGATACGCAGTATTTT
TRBV6-1	NA	NA	TRBJ2-3	14	CASSAGGSTDTQYF	TGTGCCAGCAGTGCAGGGGGGAGCACAGATACGCAGTATTTT
TRBV2	NA	NA	TRBJ1-2	14	CASKPRERDYGYTF	TGTGCCAGCAAACCCAGGGAGCGGGACTATGGCTACACCTTC
TRBV7-9	NA	NA	TRBJ2-7	11	CAVEVGYEQYF	TGTGCCGTAGAGGTGGGGTACGAGCAGTACTTC
TRBV4-2	NA	NA	TRBJ1-2	14	CASSSGSGTYGYTF	TGTGCCAGCAGCTCCGGGTCCGGCACCTATGGCTACACCTTC
TRBV25-1	NA	TRBD1	TRBJ1-2	13	CASRLTGATGYTF	TGTGCCAGCAGATTAACAGGGGCTACTGGCTACACCTTC
TRBV29-1	NA	TRBD1	TRBJ2-7	13	CSISQGSYHEQYF	TGCAGCATATCACAGGGGTCATACCACGAGCAGTACTTC
TRBV29-1	NA	NA	TRBJ2-1	12	CSVGPSVGEQFF	TGCAGCGTTGGGCCCTCAGTAGGCGAGCAGTTCTTC
TRBV4-1	NA	NA	TRBJ1-4	15	CASSQDETRREKLFF	TGCGCCAGCAGCCAAGATGAGACACGGAGGGAAAAACTGTTTTTT
TRBV28	NA	TRBD1	TRBJ1-2	15	CASSPRGPRTYGYTF	TGTGCCAGCAGTCCGAGGGGGCCCCGGACCTATGGCTACACCTTC
TRBV6-5	NA	NA	TRBJ1-3	12	CASRGAGNTIYF	TGTGCCAGCAGGGGGGCCGGAAACACCATATATTTT
TRBV5-1	NA	NA	TRBJ1-4	14	CASSLGGANEKLFF	TGCGCCAGCAGCTTGGGCGGAGCTAATGAAAAACTGTTTTTT
TRBV9	NA	TRBD2	TRBJ2-1	15	CASSPGLAEYNEQFF	TGTGCCAGCAGCCCCGGACTAGCGGAGTACAATGAGCAGTTCTTC
TRBV4-2	NA	TRBD1	TRBJ1-6	17	CASSQDLAGQGRSPLHF	TGTGCCAGCAGCCAAGATCTCGCGGGACAGGGGAGGTCACCCCTCCACTTT
TRBV30	NA	TRBD1	TRBJ2-5	12	CACQQGQETQYF	TGTGCCTGCCAACAGGGGCAAGAGACCCAGTACTTC
TRBV19	NA	NA	TRBJ1-5	14	CASSTQGGIQPQHF	TGTGCCAGTAGTACCCAGGGAGGGATTCAGCCCCAGCATTTT
TRBV7-9	NA	TRBD1	TRBJ2-7	16	CASSSLQRTGSYEQYF	TGTGCCAGCAGCTCCCTGCAAAGGACAGGGTCCTACGAGCAGTACTTC
TRBV29-1	NA	NA	TRBJ1-1	13	CSAASRLGTEAFF	TGCAGCGCAGCATCGCGTCTGGGCACTGAAGCTTTCTTT
TRBV6-5	NA	TRBD1	TRBJ2-7	15	CASSYSGTGGREQYF	TGTGCCAGCAGTTACTCGGGGACAGGGGGACGCGAGCAGTACTTC
TRBV11-2	NA	NA	TRBJ1-5	15	CASSLDGFSNQPQHF	TGTGCCAGCAGCTTAGACGGTTTTAGCAATCAGCCCCAGCATTTT
TRBV5-1	NA	NA	TRBJ2-1	15	CASSLGYFDPHEQFF	TGCGCCAGCAGCTTGGGCTACTTCGACCCTCATGAGCAGTTCTTC
TRBV28	NA	NA	TRBJ1-2	12	CASRRRGYGYTF	TGTGCCAGCAGGAGAAGGGGTTATGGCTACACCTTC
TRBV6-5	NA	TRBD1	TRBJ2-7	14	CASSPKDRVGEQYF	TGTGCCAGCAGTCCAAAGGACAGGGTAGGCGAGCAGTACTTC
TRBV20-1	NA	NA	TRBJ1-1	8	CSAISFFF	TGCAGTGCTATCTCTTTTTTCTTT
TRBV2	NA	NA	TRBJ1-1	13	CASGGEMNTEAFF	TGTGCCAGCGGGGGAGAGATGAACACTGAAGCTTTCTTT
TRBV27	once	NA	TRBJ1-5	14	CASSLEGQRGPQHF	TGTGCCAGCAGTTTGGAAGGCCAGAGGGGGCCCCAGCATTTT
TRBV7-9	once	NA	TRBJ1-6	16	CASSPGGTGNNSPLHF	TGTGCCAGCAGCCCGGGGGGGACGGGAAATAATTCACCCCTCCACTTT
TRBV6-5	NA	TRBD2	TRBJ2-1	13	CASSQLREGLLFF	TGTGCCAGCAGCCAATTAAGGGAGGGCCTTCTGTTCTTC
TRBV28	NA	NA	TRBJ2-7	12	CASSFHIGEQYF	TGTGCCAGCAGTTTCCACATAGGCGAGCAGTACTTC
TRBV2	once	NA	TRBJ1-2	12	CASWSLRDGYTF	TGTGCCAGCTGGTCCCTGAGGGATGGCTACACCTTC
TRBV6-5	NA	TRBD1	TRBJ2-5	14	CASSLGDREETQYF	TGTGCCAGCAGCCTCGGGGACAGGGAAGAGACCCAGTACTTC
TRBV7-9	NA	NA	TRBJ2-1	11	CASSRGHEQFF	TGTGCCAGCAGCCGAGGGCATGAGCAGTTCTTC
TRBV7-8	NA	NA	TRBJ1-1	14	CASSQPGPLFGAFF	TGTGCCAGCAGCCAACCGGGACCTTTGTTTGGAGCTTTCTTT
TRBV5-6	NA	NA	TRBJ1-1	11	CASLGSTEAFF	TGTGCCAGCTTGGGGAGCACTGAAGCTTTCTTT
TRBV7-3	NA	TRBD2	TRBJ2-1	14	CASSQSSSGNEQFF	TGTGCCAGCAGCCAGAGTTCTAGCGGGAATGAGCAGTTCTTC
TRBV28	NA	TRBD1	TRBJ2-7	13	CASSPGQGYEQYF	TGTGCCAGCAGTCCCGGACAGGGCTACGAGCAGTACTTC
TRBV7-2	NA	NA	TRBJ2-1	14	CASGRDPTYNEQFF	TGTGCCAGCGGGCGGGATCCTACCTACAATGAGCAGTTCTTC
TRBV4-1	few	NA	TRBJ1-1	15	CASSLSEGGSTEAFF	TGCGCCAGCAGCCTTTCGGAAGGGGGTAGCACTGAAGCTTTCTTT
TRBV18	NA	NA	TRBJ2-3	17	CASSSPPAEPSLDTQYF	TGTGCCAGCTCATCCCCCCCAGCGGAACCCTCCTTGGATACGCAGTATTTT
TRBV7-2	NA	NA	TRBJ2-5	13	CASTKTGQETQYF	TGTGCCAGCACCAAGACTGGGCAAGAGACCCAGTACTTC
TRBV11-2	NA	TRBD1	TRBJ2-7	13	CASKRTGSYEQYF	TGTGCCAGCAAGAGGACAGGATCTTACGAGCAGTACTTC